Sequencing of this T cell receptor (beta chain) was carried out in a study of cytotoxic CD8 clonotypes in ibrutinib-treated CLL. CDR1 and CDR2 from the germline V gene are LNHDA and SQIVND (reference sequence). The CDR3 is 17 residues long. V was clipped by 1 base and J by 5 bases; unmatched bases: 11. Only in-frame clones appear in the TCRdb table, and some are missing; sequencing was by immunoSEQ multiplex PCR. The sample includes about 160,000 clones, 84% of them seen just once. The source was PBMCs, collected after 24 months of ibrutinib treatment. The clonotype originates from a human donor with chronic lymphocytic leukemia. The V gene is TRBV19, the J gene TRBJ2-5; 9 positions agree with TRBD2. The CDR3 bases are TGTGCCAGTAGTATAGGGCGGGAGGGCCCCAGGGGGGAGACCCAGTACTTC. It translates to CASSIGREGPRGETQYF.